This TCR beta chain derives from a study of T cell responses to AZD1222 COVID-19 vaccine. Broader study findings: Sampled repertoires all dated from after the peak T cell response.

Sequenced by immunoSEQ multiplex PCR; TCRdb stores in-frame clones only, minus some. The sample has 84,000 or so clones, around 90% seen once. This CDR3 spans 18 amino acids. Germline-derived CDR1 and CDR2 are LGHDT and YNNKEL (reference sequence). Trimming cost V 1 base and J 4 bases; bases outside gene matches: 9. In regard to this clone: Its antigen remains unknown.

This specimen consisted of peripheral blood, obtained on day 0 of AZD1222 vaccination. The rearrangement uses TRBV3-1 (or the pseudogene TRBV3-2) and TRBJ2-1; TRBD2 aligns across 11 bases. This TCR came from an adult in good health. The CDR3 loop reads CASSQGMTGTSGYNEQFF. DNA for the CDR3: TGTGCCAGCAGCCAAGGGATGACCGGGACTAGCGGTTACAATGAGCAGTTCTTC.